What follows is one T cell receptor beta chain and its context. Sequencing used immunoSEQ multiplex PCR; TCRdb keeps in-frame clones, though not all of them. The sample carries under 200,000 clones, around 83% recorded once. The sample originates from a study of blood T cell repertoires in COVID-19. This CDR3 spans 16 amino acids. The V and J ends lost 5 bases and 1 base respectively, with 17 bases between them. CDR1 and CDR2 (germline): SEHNR, FQNEAQ (reference sequence). The V and J genes are TRBV7-9 and TRBJ1-1; a weak D match, TRBD1 (5 bases). Sequencing was performed on peripheral blood. This TCR was recovered from a woman older than 75 in a cohort sampled during active or convalescent COVID-19. In nucleotides, the CDR3 is TGTGCCAGCAGCCCGCCGGGGGGTGGGGCGAACACTGAAGCTTTCTTT. Its protein product is CASSPPGGGANTEAFF.